One and the same sample provided the 20 T cell receptor beta chains below, sequenced in a study of vaccination and CD4 T cells after COVID-19. Stated treatment: approximately 9-day PBMC culture with coronavirus spike peptide pools or control peptides (ViraFEST assay). Cultured CD4+ T-cell DNA underwent Oncomine TCR Beta short-read sequencing. TCRdb fed the PCR reads into MiXCR, producing one record per CDR3 protein. The table has around 19,000 distinct CDR3 sequences, over 45% seen once. Antigens for these TCRs are unknown. The input for sequencing was CD4+ T cells from blood, cultured in vitro, taken before SARS-CoV-2 vaccination. All receptors derive from a human donor who had recovered from COVID-19.

The sample holds a few counts of this clonotype. This sequence joins TRBV10-3 and TRBJ2-5, with TRBD2 identical over 9 bases. Per the germline V gene, CDR1 is ENHRY and CDR2 is SYGVKD. CDR3 length: 13 residues. V lost 10 bases to trimming and J lost 7 bases; unmatched junction nucleotides: 10. CDR3 nucleotides: TGTGCCACCGGGGCGGGGGGGCCAGGGACCCAGTACTTC. It is translated as CATGAGGPGTQYF.

The V call is TRBV20-1, the J call TRBJ1-5; 12 nucleotides match TRBD1. Trimming at V came to 3 bases and at J to 2 bases, leaving 8 bases not matched to a gene. Germline CDR1 is DFQATT and CDR2 is SNEGSKA (reference sequence). The CDR3 loop spans 17 amino acids. The CDR3: CSASGGTGGAGNQPQHF. Written as DNA, the CDR3 is TGCAGTGCTAGCGGAGGGACAGGGGGCGCCGGCAATCAGCCCCAGCATTTT.

This clonotype has only a few counts. The V call is TRBV27, the J call TRBJ2-7; D call uncertain. The V and J ends lost 6 bases and 5 bases respectively, with 11 bases between them. CDR1 and CDR2 from the germline V gene are MNHEY and SMNVEV (reference sequence). The CDR3 has 12 amino acids. The CDR3: CASSSDADEQYF. CDR3 bases: TGTGCCAGCAGCTCCGATGCGGACGAGCAGTACTTC.

The V and J genes are TRBV6-2 or TRBV6-3 and TRBJ2-7; the match to TRBD1 covers 7 bases. This CDR3 contains 14 residues. V lost 7 bases to trimming and J lost 2 bases; unmatched junction nucleotides: 8. The germline CDR1 and CDR2 sequences are MNHEY and SVGEGT. The CDR3 coding sequence is TGTGCCAGCACCGACCGGGACAGACCCTACGAGCAGTACTTC. It yields the protein CASTDRDRPYEQYF.

The chain uses TRBV2 and TRBJ2-7; D call uncertain. CDR3 length equals 11 residues. Germline V CDR1 and CDR2: SNHLY, FYNNEI. The V end was cut by 5 bases, the J end by 5 bases, with 7 bases between. CDR3 DNA: TGTGCCAGCAGTCGTAATCACGAGCAGTACTTC. Translated: CASSRNHEQYF. The variable domain in full, completed from reference TRBV2 and TRBJ2-7, reads EPEVTQTPSHQVTQMGQEVILRCVPISNHLYFYWYRQILGQKVEFLVSFYNNEISEKSEIFDDQFSVERPDGSNFTLKIRSTKLEDSAMYFCASSRNHEQYFGPGTRLTVT.

As DNA, the CDR3 is TGCAGTGCTAGAGATCGGGGGACTAGCGGTGCCGGGGAGCTGTTTTTT. It specifies CSARDRGTSGAGELFF. V usage is TRBV20-1 and J usage is TRBJ2-2, with 11 bases matching TRBD2. The CDR3 spans 16 residues. The germline gives CDR1 DFQATT, CDR2 SNEGSKA (reference sequence). The junction had 6 bases not matched to a gene; V was cut back by 0 bases and J by 6 bases.

This clonotype was seen more than once but under ten times. V and J are TRBV10-3 and TRBJ1-1; 9 bases map to TRBD1. Trimming removed 0 bases from V and 4 bases from J; junction bases left unmatched: 12. The CDR3 sequence is 18 residues long. CDR1 is ENHRY and CDR2 is SYGVKD in the germline V gene. In DNA form, the CDR3 reads TGTGCCATCAGTGAGTCCCCCCGAGGGATGACAGGGGGCACTGAAGCTTTCTTT. It yields the protein CAISESPRGMTGGTEAFF.

This chain uses TRBV20-1 with TRBJ2-1; no clear D. The CDR3 has 10 residues. Between the trimmed V and J ends, which lost 6 bases and 9 bases, there was a span of 9 bases. CDR1 and CDR2 from the germline V gene are DFQATT and SNEGSKA (reference sequence). The CDR3 region is CSAGRSEQFF. The CDR3 region has the DNA TGCAGTGCCGGGCGTTCTGAGCAGTTCTTC.

This chain uses TRBV6-4 with TRBJ1-5; D not resolved. V was clipped by 7 bases and J by 2 bases, with 9 bases between them. The CDR3 is 13 amino acids. CDR1 is MRHNA and CDR2 is SNTAGT in the germline V gene. The CDR3 region has the DNA TGTGCCAGCACCGAAACAGGCAATCAGCCCCAGCATTTT. Amino acids: CASTETGNQPQHF.

The sample holds a few counts of this clonotype. This chain joins TRBV20-1 and TRBJ1-2; weak D call: TRBD1 (5 bases). The CDR3 covers 14 residues. Between the trimmed V and J ends, which lost 6 bases and 1 base, there was a span of 15 bases. The germline CDR1 and CDR2 sequences are DFQATT and SNEGSKA (reference sequence). The CDR3 DNA reads TGCAGTGCCTCGGGGAGACAGCTTAACTATGGCTACACCTTC. It specifies CSASGRQLNYGYTF.

This chain uses TRBV7-2 with TRBJ2-7, with TRBD2 matching over 14 bases. CDR1 SGHTA and CDR2 FQGNSA come from the germline V gene. This CDR3 is 17 amino acids long. V lost 2 bases and J lost 4; bases outside the gene matches: 7. The chain's CDR3 is CASSLTIRTSGGYEQYF. The CDR3 nucleotides read TGTGCCAGCAGCTTAACGATAAGGACTAGCGGGGGGTACGAGCAGTACTTC.

Judged by abundance, this clonotype is medium-sized. The rearrangement uses TRBV20-1 and TRBJ2-5; tentatively, D is TRBD1 or TRBD2 (5 bases each). Trimming stripped 2 bases from V and 7 bases from J, with 14 bases between. The germline V gene encodes CDR1 DFQATT and CDR2 SNEGSKA (reference sequence). The length of the CDR3 is 13 residues. As DNA, the CDR3 is TGCAGTGCTAGAACGACGGGGCAATGGACCCAGTACTTC. It translates to CSARTTGQWTQYF.

This clonotype was counted only a few times. The CDR3 spells CASSLVAGAETQYF. The CDR3 DNA is TGTGCCAGCAGCTTAGTGGCGGGGGCGGAGACCCAGTACTTC. The J gene is TRBJ2-5, the V gene TRBV7-2; D might be TRBD2 (7 bases). Germline CDR1 SGHTA, CDR2 FQGNSA. Trimming removed 1 base from V and 5 bases from J, with 11 bases in between. The CDR3 runs to 14 residues.

V is TRBV7-9 and J is TRBJ1-2; D is possibly TRBD1 (5 bases). CDR3 length: 17 amino acids. The V end lost 5 bases, the J end lost 4 bases, and 23 bases lay between the germline ends. The germline V gene encodes CDR1 SEHNR and CDR2 FQNEAQ (reference sequence). The CDR3 spells CASSLQLGGAGGYGYTF. The CDR3 DNA reads as TGTGCCAGCAGCCTCCAACTGGGAGGGGCTGGGGGCTATGGCTACACCTTC.

The chain carries TRBV6-2 or TRBV6-3 and TRBJ1-5; TRBD1 might be the D (5 bases). CDR1 is MNHEY, CDR2 SVGEGT, per germline. The CDR3 is 19 residues long. V lost 4 bases, J lost 2 bases, and 24 bases lay in between. CDR3 DNA: TGTGCCAGCAGTTCCCTCTCCGGAGGGGCGGGAGGAGGCAATCAGCCCCAGCATTTT. It encodes CASSSLSGGAGGGNQPQHF.

The chain couples TRBV4-1 to TRBJ1-2; D ambiguous. CDR1 is MGHRA, CDR2 YSYEKL, per germline. The CDR3 extends over 17 amino acids. With 1 base removed from V and 7 bases from J, the gap between germline ends came to 22 bases. CDR3 sequence reads: CASSQVLPPRRAGGYTF. CDR3 nucleotide sequence: TGCGCCAGCAGCCAAGTTCTCCCCCCCAGGAGAGCTGGTGGCTACACCTTC.

The genes are TRBV2 and TRBJ2-7, with 8 bases fitting TRBD2. This CDR3 is 14 amino acids long. The V and J ends lost 2 bases and 2 bases, in that order; junction bases with no gene match: 2. Germline V lookup: CDR1 SNHLY, CDR2 FYNNEI. The CDR3 here is CASSESGLAYEQYF. CDR3 sequence (DNA): TGTGCCAGCAGTGAATCGGGACTAGCCTACGAGCAGTACTTC.

The rearrangement uses TRBV2 and TRBJ1-1; D not certain. Deletions cut 0 bases from V and 7 bases from J, with 9 bases between. CDR3 size: 13 residues. Germline lookup yields CDR1 SNHLY and CDR2 FYNNEI. The CDR3 protein is CASSEALTVEAFF. CDR3 DNA: TGTGCCAGCAGTGAAGCGCTTACCGTTGAAGCTTTCTTT. Supplemented by reference TRBV2 and TRBJ1-1, the full variable domain reads EPEVTQTPSHQVTQMGQEVILRCVPISNHLYFYWYRQILGQKVEFLVSFYNNEISEKSEIFDDQFSVERPDGSNFTLKIRSTKLEDSAMYFCASSEALTVEAFFGQGTRLTVV.

This clonotype was seen a handful of times. This chain connects TRBV27 to TRBJ2-7, with D possibly matching TRBD1 (6 bases). The germline V gene has CDR1 MNHEY and CDR2 SMNVEV (reference sequence). The CDR3 loop spans 15 amino acids. The V gene lost 8 bases and the J gene lost 3 bases, with 20 bases spanning the gap. CDR3 nucleotide sequence: TGTGCCAGCTCTGTAGGGGGAGACTACTTCTACGAGCAGTACTTC. Amino acids: CASSVGGDYFYEQYF.

This chain uses TRBV15 with TRBJ1-2; 7 bases are a match to TRBD1. This CDR3 is built from 15 residues. Germline V gives CDR1 LNHNV, CDR2 YYDKDF (reference sequence). Losses at the gene ends were 4 bases for V and 7 bases for J; bases not matched to a gene: 12. CDR3 in amino acids: CATSNPTKQGPGYTF. CDR3 DNA: TGTGCCACCAGCAACCCAACAAAACAGGGGCCTGGCTACACCTTC.